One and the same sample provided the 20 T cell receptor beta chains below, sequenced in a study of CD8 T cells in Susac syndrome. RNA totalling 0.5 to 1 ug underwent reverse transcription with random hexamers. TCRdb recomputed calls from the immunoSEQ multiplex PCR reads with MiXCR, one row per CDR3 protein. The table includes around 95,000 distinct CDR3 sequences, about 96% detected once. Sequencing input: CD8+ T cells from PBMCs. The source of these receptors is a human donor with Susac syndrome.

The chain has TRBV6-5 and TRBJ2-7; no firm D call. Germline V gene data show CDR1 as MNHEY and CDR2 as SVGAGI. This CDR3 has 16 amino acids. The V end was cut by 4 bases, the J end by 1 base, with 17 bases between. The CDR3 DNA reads TGTGCCAGCAGTTTGTTCGGGCTAGGCCCATCCTACGAGCAGTACTTC. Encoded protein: CASSLFGLGPSYEQYF.

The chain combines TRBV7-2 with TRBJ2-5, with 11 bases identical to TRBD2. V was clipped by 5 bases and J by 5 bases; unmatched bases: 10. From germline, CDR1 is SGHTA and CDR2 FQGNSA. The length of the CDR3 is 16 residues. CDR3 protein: CASSPLAGGPIETQYF. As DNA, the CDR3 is TGTGCCAGCAGCCCCTTAGCGGGAGGGCCAATCGAGACCCAGTACTTC.

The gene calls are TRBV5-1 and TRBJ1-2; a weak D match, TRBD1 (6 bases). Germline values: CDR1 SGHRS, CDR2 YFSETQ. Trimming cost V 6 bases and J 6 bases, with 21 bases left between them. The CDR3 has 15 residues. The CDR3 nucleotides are TGCGCCAGCACCCCATCTTGGACAGAGCGGGATGGCTACACCTTC. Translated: CASTPSWTERDGYTF. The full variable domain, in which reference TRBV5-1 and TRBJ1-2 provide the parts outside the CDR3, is KAGVTQTPRYLIKTRGQQVTLSCSPISGHRSVSWYQQTPGQGLQFLFEYFSETQRNKGNFPGRFSGRQFSNSRSEMNVSTLELGDSALYLCASTPSWTERDGYTFGSGTRLTVV.

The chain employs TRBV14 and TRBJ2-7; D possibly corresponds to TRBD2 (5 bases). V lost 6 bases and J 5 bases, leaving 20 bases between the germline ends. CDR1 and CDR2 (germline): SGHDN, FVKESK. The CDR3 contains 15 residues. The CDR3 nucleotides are TGTGCCAGCAGTCTTGGACTCGAAGAATATGACGAGCAGTACTTC. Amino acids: CASSLGLEEYDEQYF.

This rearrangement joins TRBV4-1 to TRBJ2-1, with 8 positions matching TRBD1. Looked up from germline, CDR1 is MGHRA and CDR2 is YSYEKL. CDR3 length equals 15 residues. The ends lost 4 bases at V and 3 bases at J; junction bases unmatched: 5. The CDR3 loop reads CASSLGQGFYNEQFF. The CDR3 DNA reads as TGCGCCAGCAGCCTTGGACAGGGCTTCTACAATGAGCAGTTCTTC.

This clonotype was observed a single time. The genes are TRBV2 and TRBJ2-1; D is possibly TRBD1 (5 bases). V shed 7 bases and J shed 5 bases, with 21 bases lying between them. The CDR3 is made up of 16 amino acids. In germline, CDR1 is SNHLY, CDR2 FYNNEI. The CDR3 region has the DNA TGTGCCAGCATCGAGCCTAGTCAGGGAACGGACAATGAGCAGTTCTTC. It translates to CASIEPSQGTDNEQFF. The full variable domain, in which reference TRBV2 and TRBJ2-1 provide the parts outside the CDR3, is EPEVTQTPSHQVTQMGQEVILRCVPISNHLYFYWYRQILGQKVEFLVSFYNNEISEKSEIFDDQFSVERPDGSNFTLKIRSTKLEDSAMYFCASIEPSQGTDNEQFFGPGTRLTVL.

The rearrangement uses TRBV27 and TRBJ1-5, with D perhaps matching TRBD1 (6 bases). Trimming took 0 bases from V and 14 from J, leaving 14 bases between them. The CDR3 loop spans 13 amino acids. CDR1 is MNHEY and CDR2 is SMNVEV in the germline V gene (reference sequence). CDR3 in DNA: TGTGCCAGCAGTTTATCATCCCAGGGGCGAAAGCATTTT. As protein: CASSLSSQGRKHF.

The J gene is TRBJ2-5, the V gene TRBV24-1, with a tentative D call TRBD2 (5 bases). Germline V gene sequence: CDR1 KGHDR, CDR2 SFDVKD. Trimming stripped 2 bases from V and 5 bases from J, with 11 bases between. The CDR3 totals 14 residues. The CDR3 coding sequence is TGTGCCACCAGTGATTCAGGCAGAGGGGAGACCCAGTACTTC. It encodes CATSDSGRGETQYF.

The chain's CDR3 is CASGLVLGGEGPGEQYF. The CDR3 coding sequence is TGTGCTAGTGGTTTGGTCCTCGGTGGGGAGGGCCCAGGCGAGCAGTACTTC. The chain links TRBV12-5 to TRBJ2-7; 7 bases line up with TRBD2. Germline-derived CDR1 and CDR2 are LGHNT and FRNRAP. The CDR3 sequence is 17 residues long. J lost 6 bases, V lost 0 bases, and 14 bases had no gene match. Complete variable domain (other parts from reference TRBV12-5 and TRBJ2-7): DARVTQTPRHKVTEMGQEVTMRCQPILGHNTVFWYRQTMMQGLELLAYFRNRAPLDDSGMPKDRFSAEMPDATLATLKIQPSEPRDSAVYFCASGLVLGGEGPGEQYFGPGTRLTVT.

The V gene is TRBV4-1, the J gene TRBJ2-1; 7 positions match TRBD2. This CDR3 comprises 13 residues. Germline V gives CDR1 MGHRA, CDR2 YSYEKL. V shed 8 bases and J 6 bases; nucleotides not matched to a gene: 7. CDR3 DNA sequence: TGCGCCAGCCGGCGGGAGAGGGTCAATGAGCAGTTCTTC. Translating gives CASRRERVNEQFF.

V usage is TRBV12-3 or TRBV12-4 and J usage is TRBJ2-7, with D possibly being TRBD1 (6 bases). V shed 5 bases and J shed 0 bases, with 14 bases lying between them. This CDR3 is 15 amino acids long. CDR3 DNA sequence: TGTGCCAGCAGTACAGGGTTCCCAAGCTCCTACGAGCAGTACTTC. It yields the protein CASSTGFPSSYEQYF.

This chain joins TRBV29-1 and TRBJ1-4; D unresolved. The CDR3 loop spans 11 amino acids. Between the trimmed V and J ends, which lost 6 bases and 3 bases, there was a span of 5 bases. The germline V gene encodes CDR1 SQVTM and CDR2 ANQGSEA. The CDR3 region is CSVRSNEKLFF. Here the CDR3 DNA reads TGCAGCGTACGTTCTAATGAAAAACTGTTTTTT.

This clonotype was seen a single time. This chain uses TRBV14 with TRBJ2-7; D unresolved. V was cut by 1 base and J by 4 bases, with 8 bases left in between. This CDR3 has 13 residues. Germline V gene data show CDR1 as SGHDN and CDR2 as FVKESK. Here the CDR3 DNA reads TGTGCCAGCAGCCAAGGACACGGGTACGAGCAGTACTTC. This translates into CASSQGHGYEQYF.

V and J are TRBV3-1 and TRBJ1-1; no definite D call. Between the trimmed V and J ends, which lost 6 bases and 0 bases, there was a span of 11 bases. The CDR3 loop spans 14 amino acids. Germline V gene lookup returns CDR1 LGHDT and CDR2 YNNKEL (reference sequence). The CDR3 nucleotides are TGTGCCAGCAGGAAAGAGGGTGTGAACACTGAAGCTTTCTTT. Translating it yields CASRKEGVNTEAFF.

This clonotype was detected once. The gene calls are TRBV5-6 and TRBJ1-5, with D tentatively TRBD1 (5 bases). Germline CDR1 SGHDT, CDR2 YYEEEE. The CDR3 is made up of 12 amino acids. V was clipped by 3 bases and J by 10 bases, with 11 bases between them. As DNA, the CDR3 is TGTGCCAGCAGCTCCGGGGGGGAACCCCAGCATTTT. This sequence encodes CASSSGGEPQHF.

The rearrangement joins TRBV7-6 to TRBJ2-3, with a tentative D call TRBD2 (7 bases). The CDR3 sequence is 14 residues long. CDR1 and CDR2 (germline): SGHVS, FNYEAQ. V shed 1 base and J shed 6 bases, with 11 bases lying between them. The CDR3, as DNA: TGTGCCAGCAGCTTAGGCGGGGGCCGGGATACGCAGTATTTT. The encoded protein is CASSLGGGRDTQYF.

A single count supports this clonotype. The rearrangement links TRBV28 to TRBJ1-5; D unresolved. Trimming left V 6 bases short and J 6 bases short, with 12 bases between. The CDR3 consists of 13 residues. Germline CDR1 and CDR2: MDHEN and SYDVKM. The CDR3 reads CASRYTVSQPQHF. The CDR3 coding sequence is TGTGCCAGCAGATATACCGTAAGTCAGCCCCAGCATTTT.

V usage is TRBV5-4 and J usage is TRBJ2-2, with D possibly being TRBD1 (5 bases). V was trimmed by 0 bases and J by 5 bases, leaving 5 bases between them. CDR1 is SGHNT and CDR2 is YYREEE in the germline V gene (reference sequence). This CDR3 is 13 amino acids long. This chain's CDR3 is CASSLGQTGELFF. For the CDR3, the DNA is TGTGCCAGCAGCTTGGGACAGACCGGGGAGCTGTTTTTT.

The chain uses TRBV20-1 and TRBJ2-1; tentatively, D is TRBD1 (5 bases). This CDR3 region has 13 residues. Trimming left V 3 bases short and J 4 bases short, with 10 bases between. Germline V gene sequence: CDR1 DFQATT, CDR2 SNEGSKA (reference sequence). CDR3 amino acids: CSASNQGYNEQFF. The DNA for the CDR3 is TGCAGTGCTAGTAACCAGGGATACAATGAGCAGTTCTTC.

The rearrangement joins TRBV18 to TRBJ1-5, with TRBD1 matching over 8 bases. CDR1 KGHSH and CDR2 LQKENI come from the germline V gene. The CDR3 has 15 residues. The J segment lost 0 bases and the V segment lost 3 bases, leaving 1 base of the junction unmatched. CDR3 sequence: CASSPTGVSNQPQHF. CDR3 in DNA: TGTGCCAGCTCACCGACAGGGGTTAGCAATCAGCCCCAGCATTTT. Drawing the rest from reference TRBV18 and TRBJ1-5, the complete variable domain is NAGVMQNPRHLVRRRGQEARLRCSPMKGHSHVYWYRQLPEEGLKFMVYLQKENIIDESGMPKERFSAEFPKEGPSILRIQQVVRGDSAAYFCASSPTGVSNQPQHFGDGTRLSIL.